Sequencing of this TCR beta chain was carried out in a study of cytomegalovirus exposure and HLA in healthy donors. General study findings and limits: The authors later linked a missense DCLRE1C variant to TCR beta V- and J-gene trimming. One cluster of highly shared sequence variants probably arose as a sequencing artifact. From TCR beta sequences, most subjects' HLA-A and HLA-B alleles were reportedly predicted accurately.

Points on this clone: What it recognizes is unknown.

The PCR had 60 Vbeta and 13 Jbeta primers. Repertoires were generated with immunoSEQ multiplex PCR, while TCRdb's copy carries only in-frame clones and drops some. The table records approximately 80,000 clones, approximately 78% of them present only once. V dropped 8 bases and J dropped 0; count of bases not matched to a gene: 10. Germline V CDR1 and CDR2: MDHEN, SYDVKM. This CDR3 spans 16 amino acids. The chain has TRBV28 and TRBJ2-1, with 7 bases lining up with TRBD2. This TCR derives from a male donor in good health and CMV-seropositive. Input material: PBMCs. CDR3 DNA sequence: TGTGCCAGCCGTTCCCTAGCGGCTACCTCCTACAATGAGCAGTTCTTC. Amino acid sequence: CASRSLAATSYNEQFF.